Included here is one T cell receptor beta chain sequence, with context. The antigen remains undetermined. These data belong to a study of T cells in Graves' hyperthyroidism and ophthalmopathy. Notes on the study in general: The model made its ophthalmopathy prediction, and onset followed a median around 6.5 months later. Researchers report that a 13 V-J model separated ophthalmopathy from stable hyperthyroidism.

Using RNA transcripts as the source, TCR beta CDR3 regions were amplified. The study used the HTBI primer set for a first-round RT-PCR of the TCR CDR3. TCRdb processed the multiplex PCR reads anew with MiXCR; each CDR3 protein has one entry. The table includes hundreds of thousands of distinct CDR3 sequences, 45% detected once. V was clipped by 0 bases and J by 3 bases; unmatched bases: 11. The CDR3 covers 16 residues. CDR1 is DFQATT, CDR2 SNEGSKA, per germline (reference sequence). The rearrangement links TRBV20-1 to TRBJ2-7, with TRBD2 matching over 7 bases. The TCR sequence derives from an adult man with Graves' disease, either hyperthyroidism or ophthalmopathy (not recorded which). The sample consisted of peripheral blood or thyroid tissue (not recorded which). The CDR3 loop is CSARDMGLAEFYEQYF. The CDR3 DNA is TGCAGTGCTAGAGATATGGGGCTAGCGGAGTTCTACGAGCAGTACTTC.